The sequence of this TCR beta chain was determined in a study of T cell repertoires in ileal Crohn's disease (dated by TCRdb to the late 2010s). In terms of the full investigation: Median disease duration was about eight years, and under 40% of patients were identified as active smokers at the time of surgery. For commercial TCRB immunosequencing, five hundred nanograms of biopsy DNA were submitted for each sample. Postoperative therapy was given to about half of the patients, with thiopurines administered to roughly twelve patients and anti-TNF agents administered to some 20 patients. A total of around 150 mucosal samples from 60 or so patients were sequenced, collected from several sites on the surgical specimen as well as at postoperative endoscopy. Every patient underwent surgery because of a complication, which was stricturing disease in roughly 61% and penetrating disease in 39%. TCR repertoire analysis was done in a few dozen Crohn's disease patients from a prospective multicentre cohort. The study was conducted in parallel with a multicentre cohort built to find predictors of early endoscopic recurrence after ileocolonic resection. A Rutgeerts score higher than i0 was the definition used for endoscopic postoperative recurrence. MI samples consisted of biopsies taken from the proximal margin of the surgical specimen.

The CDR3 spans 19 residues, from the cysteine through the phenylalanine. The DNA shown is the 57-base CDR3, in frame from base 1. In the germline V gene, CDR1 corresponds to SNHLY and CDR2 to FYNNEI. V is reduced by 6 bases and J by 0 bases, leaving a spacing of 21 bases between them. Paper-wide results and their limitations: Compared with non-smokers, patients who were active smokers at surgery showed a significantly higher proportion of clonal expansions (approximately 28% vs 17%, p=0.02). Higher percentages of high-frequency clones at the time of surgery were linked to endoscopic recurrence, and every patient with clonality above 26.8% (18/57) had recurrence. Sorted CD8 T cells carried more high-frequency clones than CD4 T cells, suggesting mucosal expansions were mainly CD8. Only a subgroup of patients, of unstated size, had mucosal CD4 and CD8 T cells sorted and sequenced.

Remarks on this clone: This receptor's antigen is unknown. Nothing much larger sits one base from this clone, and base qualities are not available.

The sample's time point, from its label and the paper: proximal margin of the surgical specimen (macroscopically non-inflamed). Adults with ileal or ileocolonic Crohn's disease for whom ileocolonic resection was indicated were considered eligible. Before DNA extraction, whole ileal mucosal biopsies were kept frozen at -80 degrees C. A TRizol-based method was used to extract genomic DNA from the frozen whole biopsies, and the DNA was quantified with a NanoDrop 2000 spectrophotometer. Receptor amplification or capture employed the immunoSEQ multiplex PCR assay. Adaptive Biotechnology amplified the CDR3 regions from genomic DNA with a two-step multiplex PCR designed to control amplification bias. The first PCR used primers for every V and J gene segment; the second PCR added barcodes and Illumina adapters. CDR3 libraries were sequenced on an Illumina instrument. Regarding the original processing steps: The analysis drew on both the pipelines supplied by the vendor and custom analysis of the raw data in R/Bioconductor running R version 3.3.0. Clonality, which ranges from 0 to 1, was calculated as the inverse of the normalised Shannon entropy across all productive clones. High-frequency clones were defined as the repertoire share of the top 100 clones, retaining only clones passing a 95% confidence test. The Simpson index measured repertoire diversity, and the Morisita-Horn index measured overlap between samples. Sourced from immuneACCESS, this table was stored by TCRdb with only in-frame sequences that have V and J called. A share of the clones is absent; for the studies checked, an unresolved V gene accounts for under half, and the remainder has no known explanation. V and J calls and clone size come straight from that table; D and trimming were deduced from the DNA. Within this sample are about 5,700 clones, with around 78% of them counted one time only. Of the sample, about 6.5% falls within the top ten clones.

The chain uses TRBV2 and TRBJ2-6; 6 matching bases give a weak D call of TRBD1. The sequence was collected from an adult with Crohn's disease. Source material: ileal tissue. The CDR3 in this case is CASRDIRQVASSGANVLTF. The DNA is as follows: TGTGCCAGCAGGGACATACGACAGGTCGCCAGCTCTGGGGCCAACGTCCTGACTTTC.